This is a list of T cell receptor beta chains from one sample in a study of shared clonotypes between healthy human individuals. Sequencing used immunoSEQ multiplex PCR; TCRdb keeps in-frame clones, though not all of them. The sample lists some 300,000 clones; around 79% were seen once. The sample taken for sequencing was memory CD4+ T cells sorted from blood. These receptors all come from a man aged 25-40 years in good health. CDR3s include the opening cysteine and the closing phenylalanine or tryptophan. The D gene is left open where the match is weak. Clone size is not always given. Where it is, it says once, few, many or a class for expanded clones.

j_call clone_size d_call v_call cdr3_aa cdr3_nt
TRBJ2-1 few - TRBV7-2 CASSLVASSYNEQFF TGTGCCAGCAGCTTAGTCGCCAGCTCCTACAATGAGCAGTTCTTC
TRBJ1-4 - TRBD1 TRBV28 CASSLGQGAANEKLFF TGTGCCAGCAGTTTGGGACAGGGGGCGGCTAATGAAAAACTGTTTTTT
TRBJ1-2 few TRBD1 TRBV11-2 CASSLSTGGGYTF TGTGCCAGCAGCTTATCTACAGGGGGAGGCTACACCTTC
TRBJ2-7 - - TRBV28 CASRPQAGQTYEQYF TGTGCCAGCAGACCACAAGCGGGCCAAACCTACGAGCAGTACTTC
TRBJ2-1 - TRBD2 TRBV27 CASRLAGGYNEQFF TGTGCCAGCAGATTGGCGGGAGGATACAATGAGCAGTTCTTC
TRBJ2-2 - - TRBV7-2 CASSLAGAANTGELFF TGTGCCAGCAGCTTAGCTGGGGCAGCGAACACCGGGGAGCTGTTTTTT
TRBJ1-1 once - TRBV27 CASSRIRDRPGPEAFF TGTGCCAGCAGTCGTATTAGGGACCGTCCAGGCCCTGAAGCTTTCTTT
TRBJ1-1 many - TRBV19 CASSVWGLDTEAFF TGTGCCAGTAGTGTTTGGGGGCTGGACACTGAAGCTTTCTTT
TRBJ1-4 - - TRBV11-2 CASSFGAGGEKLFF TGTGCCAGCAGCTTTGGGGCCGGTGGAGAAAAACTGTTTTTT
TRBJ2-4 - - TRBV28 CASSPRQLSGNIQYF TGTGCCAGCAGTCCACGACAGCTATCGGGGAACATTCAGTACTTC
TRBJ2-1 - - TRBV5-4 CASSLERDTHNEQFF TGTGCCAGCAGCTTGGAAAGGGACACACACAATGAGCAGTTCTTC
TRBJ1-2 - - TRBV7-9 CASSGKTYGYTF TGTGCCAGCAGCGGAAAGACCTATGGCTACACCTTC
TRBJ2-2 - TRBD2 TRBV5-1 CASRTISGTNTGELFF TGCGCCAGCAGGACCATTAGCGGGACGAACACCGGGGAGCTGTTTTTT
TRBJ2-7 - - TRBV29-1 CSVEADSSYEQYF TGCAGCGTTGAAGCCGACAGCTCCTACGAGCAGTACTTC
TRBJ2-1 few TRBD1 TRBV27 CASKAGTGADNEQFF TGTGCCAGCAAGGCCGGGACAGGGGCAGACAATGAGCAGTTCTTC
TRBJ2-1 - TRBD1 TRBV14 CASSHAPGQGGYNEQFF TGTGCCAGCAGCCACGCCCCGGGACAGGGAGGATACAATGAGCAGTTCTTC
TRBJ1-5 - - TRBV6-6 CASSYSVNQPQHF TGTGCCAGCAGTTACTCCGTTAATCAGCCCCAGCATTTT
TRBJ2-1 once - TRBV18 CASSPKGPIYNEQFF TGTGCCAGCTCACCAAAAGGGCCTATCTACAATGAGCAGTTCTTC
TRBJ2-2 - TRBD2 TRBV5-8 CASSTGTSGITGELFF TGTGCCAGCAGCACCGGGACTAGCGGGATCACCGGGGAGCTGTTTTTT
TRBJ2-1 - TRBD2 TRBV5-1 CASSQGTSGSYYNEQFF TGCGCCAGCAGCCAGGGGACTAGCGGGAGCTATTACAATGAGCAGTTCTTC
TRBJ2-2 - - TRBV5-1 CASSLGVALKTGELFF TGCGCCAGCAGCTTGGGGGTGGCTCTCAAAACCGGGGAGCTGTTTTTT
TRBJ2-3 - - TRBV5-8 CASSTGPKGGGGTDTQYF TGTGCCAGCAGTACTGGGCCCAAGGGAGGCGGTGGCACAGATACGCAGTATTTT
TRBJ1-2 few - TRBV28 CASSFRGRMYGYTF TGTGCCAGCAGTTTTCGGGGGCGCATGTATGGCTACACCTTC
TRBJ2-1 - TRBD2 TRBV7-7 CASSLGLAGGPEFF TGTGCTAGCAGCTTGGGACTAGCGGGAGGGCCTGAGTTCTTC
TRBJ2-7 - TRBD2 TRBV6-5 CASSYSLAGDYEQYF TGTGCCAGCAGTTACTCACTAGCGGGAGACTACGAGCAGTACTTC
TRBJ2-7 few - TRBV2 CASSVPLSYEQYF TGTGCCAGCAGTGTACCTCTTTCCTACGAGCAGTACTTC
TRBJ2-1 - - TRBV9 CASSLRWGDNEQFF TGTGCCAGCAGCTTAAGGTGGGGGGACAATGAGCAGTTCTTC
TRBJ2-1 - TRBD2 TRBV19 CASSILAGAEQFF TGTGCCAGTAGTATACTAGCGGGGGCTGAGCAGTTCTTC
TRBJ2-1 - TRBD1 TRBV5-1 CASSLDPGQGYNEQFF TGCGCCAGCAGCTTGGATCCGGGACAGGGATACAATGAGCAGTTCTTC
TRBJ2-2 - TRBD2 TRBV10-1 CASSGSGRANTGELFF TGCGCCAGCAGCGGTAGCGGGAGGGCGAACACCGGGGAGCTGTTTTTT
TRBJ2-7 - TRBD1 TRBV7-9 CASSSTGGGYEQYF TGTGCCAGCAGCTCGACAGGGGGCGGCTACGAGCAGTACTTC
TRBJ2-1 - - TRBV7-9 CASSLSVNNEQFF TGTGCCAGCAGCTTAAGTGTGAACAATGAGCAGTTCTTC
TRBJ2-2 - - TRBV11-2 CASSGGTLQTGELFF TGTGCCAGCAGCGGGGGGACCCTCCAAACCGGGGAGCTGTTTTTT
TRBJ2-1 - - TRBV18 CASSQNPNNEQFF TGTGCCAGCTCACAAAACCCCAACAATGAGCAGTTCTTC
TRBJ1-1 - - TRBV9 CASSPHLSSTEAFF TGTGCCAGCAGCCCCCACCTGTCGAGCACTGAAGCTTTCTTT
TRBJ1-1 - - TRBV5-1 CASSLELGGATEAFF TGCGCCAGCAGCTTGGAATTGGGGGGAGCCACTGAAGCTTTCTTT
TRBJ2-7 - TRBD2 TRBV7-2 CASNQAGGARREQYF TGTGCCAGCAACCAAGCGGGAGGTGCTCGTCGGGAGCAGTACTTC
TRBJ2-7 few TRBD2 TRBV4-1 CASSSPGGNLYEQYF TGCGCCAGCAGCTCACCGGGGGGGAATCTCTACGAGCAGTACTTC
TRBJ2-5 - - TRBV7-9 CASSADQKAETQYF TGTGCCAGCAGCGCGGACCAAAAGGCAGAGACCCAGTACTTC
TRBJ1-1 - - TRBV30 CAWSVEVPAEAFF TGTGCCTGGAGTGTGGAGGTCCCGGCTGAAGCTTTCTTT
TRBJ2-2 - - TRBV5-1 CASSLARGLENTGELFF TGCGCCAGCAGCTTGGCCAGGGGCCTTGAGAACACCGGGGAGCTGTTTTTT
TRBJ2-7 - TRBD1 TRBV7-9 CASSAAGTGYEQYF TGTGCCAGCAGCGCTGCCGGGACAGGGTACGAGCAGTACTTC
TRBJ1-5 - - TRBV19 CASSEGQGSGAPQHF TGTGCCAGTAGCGAGGGGCAGGGAAGTGGCGCGCCCCAGCATTTT
TRBJ2-1 - TRBD2 TRBV7-8 CASSARLAELYNEQFF TGTGCCAGCAGCGCTCGACTAGCGGAACTTTACAATGAGCAGTTCTTC
TRBJ2-7 - - TRBV4-1 CASSHRAGPYEQYF TGCGCCAGCAGCCATAGAGCGGGCCCCTACGAGCAGTACTTC
TRBJ2-7 - - TRBV5-6 CASSWGPGPGSYEQYF TGTGCCAGCAGCTGGGGTCCGGGGCCCGGGTCTTACGAGCAGTACTTC
TRBJ2-2 - - TRBV7-3 CASSSDVTGELFF TGTGCCAGCAGCTCGGACGTTACCGGGGAGCTGTTTTTT
TRBJ1-2 - - TRBV6-6 CASSYRPGGGYTF TGTGCCAGCAGTTATAGACCCGGGGGTGGCTACACCTTC
TRBJ1-5 - - TRBV2 CASTPGQGQPQHF TGTGCCAGCACTCCGGGACAAGGTCAGCCCCAGCATTTT
TRBJ2-1 few - TRBV7-9 CASSLTGLSYNEQFF TGTGCCAGCAGCTTAACAGGGCTCTCCTACAATGAGCAGTTCTTC
TRBJ1-1 few - TRBV18 CASSPFGSGRSNTEAFF TGTGCCAGCTCACCATTTGGTTCGGGGAGATCGAACACTGAAGCTTTCTTT
TRBJ2-1 few TRBD2 TRBV19 CASSIGRGSGSPAYNEQFF TGTGCCAGTAGTATCGGTAGAGGTAGCGGGTCTCCCGCCTACAATGAGCAGTTCTTC